The 26 T cell receptor beta chains below all came from one sample that was sequenced in a study of CD4 T cells in relation to SARS-CoV-2 and coronaviruses. Their antigens are not known. Before the COVID-19 pandemic, during about 2010-2018, CD4+ T cells were taken from unexposed donors. After 10 to 11 days of culture, CD4+ T cells were isolated. The method was immunoSEQ multiplex PCR; TCRdb's version includes in-frame clones alone and lacks a portion of them. This table has fewer than 20,000 clones, almost 75% appearing once. Sequencing was performed on CD4+ T cells from PBMCs, cultured in vitro. Every receptor here comes from a human donor in good health.

The rearrangement joins TRBV11-2 to TRBJ1-2; 7 nucleotides align to TRBD1. The CDR3 runs 13 residues. The V gene end was trimmed by 1 base and the J gene end by 5 bases; junction bases not matched to a gene: 1. Germline V gene lookup returns CDR1 SGHAT and CDR2 FQNNGV. CDR3 DNA sequence: TGTGCCAGCAGCTTAGGACAGGGTTATGGCTACACCTTC. Protein: CASSLGQGYGYTF.

The CDR3 sequence: CASSSPGQLTDTQYF. The CDR3 nucleotides are TGTGCCAGCAGTTCCCCGGGACAGCTAACAGATACGCAGTATTTT. The V call is TRBV6-9, the J call TRBJ2-3; 7 nucleotides agree with TRBD1. The CDR3 runs to 15 residues. With 4 bases clipped from V and 3 bases from J, the junction kept 7 bases outside the gene matches. The V gene's germline CDR1 is MNHGY and CDR2 SVAAGI.

The chain is built from TRBV11-2 and TRBJ1-1, with unresolved D. From germline, CDR1 is SGHAT and CDR2 FQNNGV. This CDR3 has 17 residues. V was cut by 5 bases and J by 2 bases, with 21 bases left in between. The CDR3 region has the DNA TGTGCCAGCAGCGTAAGATACTCCTCTCCGAATAACACTGAAGCTTTCTTT. Its translation: CASSVRYSSPNNTEAFF.

The gene calls are TRBV5-1 and TRBJ2-2; D is unresolved. The CDR3 is made up of 15 amino acids. Looked up from germline, CDR1 is SGHRS and CDR2 is YFSETQ. V gave up 6 bases and J gave up 0 bases, with 12 bases separating them. CDR3 region: CASTLSDANTGELFF. CDR3 sequence (DNA): TGCGCCAGCACCCTGTCGGACGCGAACACCGGGGAGCTGTTTTTT.

The J gene is TRBJ2-1, the V gene TRBV6-4; TRBD2 aligns across 7 bases. The CDR3 runs 15 residues. Germline CDR1 reads MRHNA; CDR2 reads SNTAGT. The J segment lost 4 bases and the V segment lost 4 bases, leaving 7 bases of the junction unmatched. CDR3 sequence reads: CASSVLAGVYNEQFF. DNA of the CDR3: TGTGCCAGCAGTGTACTCGCGGGAGTATACAATGAGCAGTTCTTC.

This clone was observed a handful of times. This chain joins TRBV6-5 and TRBJ1-1; weak D call: TRBD1 (5 bases). Trimming took 6 bases from V and 2 from J, leaving 10 bases between them. CDR1 is MNHEY and CDR2 is SVGAGI in the germline V gene. This CDR3 has 13 amino acids. The CDR3 loop reads CASSLDTNTEAFF. DNA for the CDR3: TGTGCCAGCAGCCTGGACACAAACACTGAAGCTTTCTTT.

The chain recombines TRBV7-2 with TRBJ1-5; 7 bases match TRBD1. The V and J ends lost 5 bases and 2 bases, in that order; junction bases with no gene match: 6. CDR1 and CDR2 from the germline V gene are SGHTA and FQGNSA. The CDR3 has 15 amino acids. The CDR3 reads CASSPGGPGNQPQHF. CDR3 DNA: TGTGCCAGCAGCCCAGGGGGGCCTGGCAATCAGCCCCAGCATTTT.

The chain has TRBV19 and TRBJ2-7, with D perhaps TRBD1 or TRBD2 (6 bases each). The CDR3 spans 14 residues. V was shortened by 3 bases and J by 6 bases, with 15 bases between the two germline ends. Germline V gene lookup returns CDR1 LNHDA and CDR2 SQIVND (reference sequence). CDR3 nucleotides: TGTGCCAGTAGTATCGACCGGGGGCTCGGCGAGCAGTACTTC. It translates to CASSIDRGLGEQYF.

V usage is TRBV9 and J usage is TRBJ2-5, with TRBD2 identical over 7 bases. The CDR3 is 15 residues long. Germline CDR1 reads SGDLS; CDR2 reads YYNGEE. V lost 4 bases to trimming and J lost 5 bases; unmatched junction nucleotides: 11. CDR3: CASSLTGREPETQYF. In DNA form, the CDR3 reads TGTGCCAGCAGCTTAACGGGGCGGGAGCCGGAGACCCAGTACTTC.

The V call is TRBV5-1, the J call TRBJ2-7; no clear D. The CDR3 length is 14 residues. The V end was cut by 2 bases, the J end by 2 bases, with 11 bases between. The germline V gene encodes CDR1 SGHRS and CDR2 YFSETQ. The CDR3 is CASSFAETAYEQYF. The CDR3 DNA sequence: TGCGCCAGCAGCTTCGCGGAAACCGCCTACGAGCAGTACTTC.

V gene TRBV9 combines with J gene TRBJ1-1; the match to TRBD1 covers 10 bases. CDR1 and CDR2 (germline): SGDLS, YYNGEE. The length of the CDR3 is 15 residues. Germline trimming cut 0 bases from V and 5 bases from J; bases unmatched to any gene: 4. CDR3: CASSVVGTGETEAFF. CDR3 coding DNA: TGTGCCAGCAGCGTAGTCGGGACAGGGGAAACTGAAGCTTTCTTT.

The chain recombines TRBV30 with TRBJ1-5; D gene unclear. Germline CDR1 reads GTSNPN; CDR2 reads SVGIG (reference sequence). Trimming took off 0 bases at V and 7 bases at J, with 13 bases between the two ends. The length of the CDR3 is 14 residues. CDR3 nucleotide sequence: TGTGCCTGGAGTGTAGATCCAGAGGACCAGCCCCAGCATTTT. It codes for CAWSVDPEDQPQHF.

The rearrangement uses TRBV7-6 and TRBJ2-2; no clear D. Germline V gene sequence: CDR1 SGHVS, CDR2 FNYEAQ. V lost 6 bases to trimming and J lost 1 base, with 6 bases between them. The CDR3 covers 13 residues. CDR3 coding DNA: TGTGCCAGCAGTCCCCAGAACACCGGGGAGCTGTTTTTT. Its translation: CASSPQNTGELFF.

This clone appeared a few times. The chain has TRBV19 and TRBJ2-5; possible D gene TRBD2, 5 bases. This CDR3 comprises 13 residues. Per germline, CDR1 LNHDA and CDR2 SQIVND (reference sequence). The ends were cut back, 4 bases at V and 0 bases at J, with 6 bases in the middle. CDR3 amino acids: CASSKDYQETQYF. In DNA form, the CDR3 reads TGTGCCAGTAGTAAGGACTACCAAGAGACCCAGTACTTC. Supplemented by reference TRBV19 and TRBJ2-5, the full variable domain reads DGGITQSPKYLFRKEGQNVTLSCEQNLNHDAMYWYRQDPGQGLRLIYYSQIVNDFQKGDIAEGYSVSREKKESFPLTVTSAQKNPTAFYLCASSKDYQETQYFGPGTRLLVL.

The CDR3 here is CASSYLTTSTGEQYF. The DNA of the CDR3 is TGCGCCAGCAGCTACTTGACTACCTCGACGGGGGAGCAGTACTTC. The chain couples TRBV4-3 to TRBJ2-7, with a tentative D call TRBD2 (5 bases). The CDR3 extends over 15 amino acids. Looked up from germline, CDR1 is LGHNA and CDR2 is YSLEER. Trimming shortened V by 5 bases and J by 7 bases, and 21 bases separated the two germline ends.

This clone was detected only a few times. The V and J genes are TRBV25-1 and TRBJ1-2; D call uncertain. Trimming shortened V by 3 bases and J by 5 bases, and 7 bases separated the two germline ends. The CDR3 length is 12 residues. Germline CDR1 is MGHDK and CDR2 is SYGVNS. The DNA for the CDR3 is TGTGCCAGCAGTGACAGAGCATATGGCTACACCTTC. Translating gives CASSDRAYGYTF.

This clone occurred a few times. The chain carries TRBV20-1 and TRBJ2-1; the D is unclear. Germline CDR1 is DFQATT and CDR2 is SNEGSKA (reference sequence). V lost 3 bases, J lost 0 bases, and 12 bases lay in between. CDR3 length equals 15 residues. The CDR3 DNA is TGCAGTGCTAGTTCGAGCGAGAGCTCCTACAATGAGCAGTTCTTC. It yields the protein CSASSSESSYNEQFF.

J is TRBJ1-1 and V is TRBV9; D might be TRBD1 (6 bases). Germline CDR1 and CDR2: SGDLS and YYNGEE. The CDR3 is 17 amino acids. V shed 2 bases and J shed 3 bases, with 20 bases lying between them. The CDR3 bases are TGTGCCAGCAGCGTTAGAGGTGGTGAAGCAGGGGACACTGAAGCTTTCTTT. Translation gives CASSVRGGEAGDTEAFF. The full variable domain, with the rest looked up from reference TRBV9 and TRBJ1-1, is DSGVTQTPKHLITATGQRVTLRCSPRSGDLSVYWYQQSLDQGLQFLIQYYNGEERAKGNILERFSAQQFPDLHSELNLSSLELGDSALYFCASSVRGGEAGDTEAFFGQGTRLTVV.

The J gene is TRBJ2-1, the V gene TRBV7-9, with a weak D call TRBD2 (5 bases). The CDR3 loop spans 14 amino acids. CDR1 is SEHNR and CDR2 is FQNEAQ in the germline V gene (reference sequence). The V end lost 4 bases, the J end lost 8 bases, and 15 bases lay between the germline ends. CDR3 loop: CASSSGFGGDEQFF. For the CDR3, the DNA is TGTGCCAGCAGCTCCGGTTTTGGAGGCGATGAGCAGTTCTTC. The full variable domain, with the rest looked up from reference TRBV7-9 and TRBJ2-1, is DTGVSQNPRHKITKRGQNVTFRCDPISEHNRLYWYRQTLGQGPEFLTYFQNEAQLEKSRLLSDRFSAERPKGSFSTLEIQRTEQGDSAMYLCASSSGFGGDEQFFGPGTRLTVL.

This chain joins TRBV7-9 and TRBJ1-1, with 10 bases aligning to TRBD1. This CDR3 has 15 residues. Germline V gene lookup returns CDR1 SEHNR and CDR2 FQNEAQ (reference sequence). V lost 4 bases, J lost 5 bases, and 7 bases stayed unmatched. CDR3 amino acids: CASSSPTGGTTEAFF. CDR3 DNA sequence: TGTGCCAGCAGCTCACCGACAGGGGGCACGACTGAAGCTTTCTTT.

V gene TRBV12-3 or TRBV12-4 combines with J gene TRBJ1-1, with D possibly TRBD1 on 6 matching bases. V dropped 6 bases and J dropped 5 bases, with 7 bases sitting between them. This CDR3 contains 11 residues. CDR3 sequence: CASRRGTEAFF. The CDR3 region has the DNA TGTGCCAGCAGAAGGGGGACTGAAGCTTTCTTT.

This clone rates as large. V is TRBV5-1 and J is TRBJ2-2, with TRBD2 matching over 8 bases. The germline CDR1 and CDR2 sequences are SGHRS and YFSETQ. V was pared by 0 bases and J by 4 bases, with 5 bases of the junction left unmatched. The CDR3 has 16 amino acids. CDR3 bases: TGCGCCAGCAGCTTGGGGCGGGGGGCCGGCACCGGGGAGCTGTTTTTT. As protein: CASSLGRGAGTGELFF.

The V and J genes are TRBV4-3 and TRBJ1-5; perhaps TRBD1 as D (6 bases). The germline CDR1 and CDR2 sequences are LGHNA and YSLEER. CDR3 size: 15 residues. Trimming left V 0 bases short and J 2 bases short, with 8 bases between. The CDR3, as DNA: TGCGCCAGCAGCCAAGAGTACAGGGGCAATCAGCCCCAGCATTTT. It specifies CASSQEYRGNQPQHF.

The chain is built from TRBV6-5 and TRBJ2-7; no reliable D call. The CDR3 runs 15 residues. V lost 3 bases and J 3 bases, leaving 15 bases between the germline ends. CDR1 is MNHEY, CDR2 SVGAGI, per germline. For the CDR3, the DNA is TGTGCCAGCAGTTATTCGCAGGTCGGCCTCTACGAGCAGTACTTC. This sequence encodes CASSYSQVGLYEQYF.

V gene TRBV18 combines with J gene TRBJ2-7, with 12 bases fitting TRBD2. CDR1 is KGHSH and CDR2 is LQKENI in the germline V gene. Unmatched junction bases numbered 5, after V lost 5 bases and J lost 3 bases. This CDR3 has 15 residues. The CDR3 coding sequence is TGTGCCAGCTCAACCGGGACTAGCGGGCACTACGAGCAGTACTTC. Protein: CASSTGTSGHYEQYF.

The genes are TRBV25-1 and TRBJ2-1; D unresolved. Trimming removed 3 bases from V and 10 bases from J, with 16 bases in between. CDR3 length equals 14 residues. Per the germline V gene, CDR1 is MGHDK and CDR2 is SYGVNS. For the CDR3, the DNA is TGTGCCAGCAGTGACGACGCTTTCTCGTGGGAGCAGTTCTTC. This sequence encodes CASSDDAFSWEQFF.